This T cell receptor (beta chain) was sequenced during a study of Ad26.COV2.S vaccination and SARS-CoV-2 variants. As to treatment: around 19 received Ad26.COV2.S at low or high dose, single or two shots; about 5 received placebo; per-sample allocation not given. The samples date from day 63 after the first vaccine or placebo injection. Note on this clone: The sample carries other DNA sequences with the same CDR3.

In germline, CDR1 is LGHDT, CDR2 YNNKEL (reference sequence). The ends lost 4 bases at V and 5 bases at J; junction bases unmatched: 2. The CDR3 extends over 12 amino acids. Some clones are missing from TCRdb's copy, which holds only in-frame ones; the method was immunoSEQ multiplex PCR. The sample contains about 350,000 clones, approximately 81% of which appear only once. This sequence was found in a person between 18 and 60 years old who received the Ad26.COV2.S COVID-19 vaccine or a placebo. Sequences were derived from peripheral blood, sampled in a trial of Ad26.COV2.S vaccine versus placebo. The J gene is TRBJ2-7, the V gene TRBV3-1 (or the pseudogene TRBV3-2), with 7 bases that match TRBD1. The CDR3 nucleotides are TGTGCCAGCAGCCGTACAGGGGACGAGCAGTACTTC. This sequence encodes CASSRTGDEQYF.